The 18 T cell receptor beta chains below were found in one sample sequenced in a study of shared clonotypes between healthy human individuals. Using immunoSEQ multiplex PCR, the repertoire was profiled, and TCRdb retains in-frame clones only, with some absent. The table records fewer than 850,000 clones, about 92% of them present only once. The specimen was memory CD8+ T cells from PBMCs. Subset denoted: CD45RO+ cells pooled with CCR7-negative TemRA cells. The source of these receptors is a man aged 18 to 35 in good health. Some clones in this sample may be carry-over from other donors' samples.

This clone was seen at least ten times. The chain couples TRBV2 to TRBJ2-5; 7 positions agree with TRBD2. Germline CDR1 is SNHLY and CDR2 is FYNNEI. The CDR3 runs 13 residues. With 0 bases clipped from V and 10 bases from J, the junction kept 5 bases outside the gene matches. CDR3: CASSEASWGGQYF. CDR3 DNA sequence: TGTGCCAGCAGTGAAGCGAGCTGGGGGGGCCAGTACTTC.

The chain joins TRBV6-5 to TRBJ1-1, with D perhaps TRBD1 (5 bases). Germline lookup yields CDR1 MNHEY and CDR2 SVGAGI. The CDR3 loop spans 15 amino acids. Trimming removed 0 bases at V and 7 bases at J, with 15 bases between. The CDR3 spells CASSYSARGWGEAFF. The CDR3 DNA reads as TGTGCCAGCAGTTACTCGGCGAGGGGATGGGGTGAAGCTTTCTTT.

V usage is TRBV19 and J usage is TRBJ2-7, with 7 bases aligning to TRBD2. The J segment lost 5 bases and the V segment lost 8 bases, leaving 18 bases of the junction unmatched. There are 16 residues in the CDR3. CDR1 is LNHDA and CDR2 is SQIVND in the germline V gene (reference sequence). Here the CDR3 reads CASSWGTGGPADEQYF. In DNA, the CDR3 is TGTGCCAGTTCCTGGGGTACGGGAGGTCCAGCCGACGAGCAGTACTTC.

This chain uses TRBV9 with TRBJ2-2, with TRBD2 matching over 7 bases. The V segment lost 3 bases and the J segment 2 bases; nucleotides outside the gene matches: 13. The germline V gene has CDR1 SGDLS and CDR2 YYNGEE. This CDR3 comprises 18 residues. Here the CDR3 reads CASSAPAHLAVNTGELFF. CDR3 coding DNA: TGTGCCAGCAGCGCCCCTGCGCATCTAGCGGTCAACACCGGGGAGCTGTTTTTT.

V gene TRBV28 combines with J gene TRBJ1-3; maybe TRBD1 (5 bases). The CDR3 has 15 amino acids. V lost 2 bases and J 3 bases, leaving 11 bases between the germline ends. The germline V gene has CDR1 MDHEN and CDR2 SYDVKM. The DNA of the CDR3 is TGTGCCAGCAGTTTACGTCGGGGCTATGGAAACACCATATATTTT. Amino acid sequence: CASSLRRGYGNTIYF.

The rearrangement uses TRBV7-9 and TRBJ1-2; D call uncertain. There are 15 residues in the CDR3. Trimming left V 5 bases short and J 5 bases short, with 18 bases between. Looked up from germline, CDR1 is SEHNR and CDR2 is FQNEAQ (reference sequence). CDR3 protein: CASSPPVPERYGYTF. The CDR3 bases are TGTGCCAGCAGCCCCCCGGTCCCAGAGAGATATGGCTACACCTTC.

The chain has TRBV27 and TRBJ2-7; no firm D call. The CDR3 runs 14 residues. Germline V lookup: CDR1 MNHEY, CDR2 SMNVEV (reference sequence). The V end lost 0 bases, the J end lost 6 bases, and 12 bases lay between the germline ends. The CDR3: CASSLSAPAGEQYF. CDR3 nucleotide sequence: TGTGCCAGCAGTTTATCTGCCCCAGCAGGCGAGCAGTACTTC.

This chain joins TRBV13 and TRBJ1-1; no reliable D call. The germline CDR1 and CDR2 sequences are PRHDT and FYEKMQ (reference sequence). V was shortened by 2 bases and J by 3 bases, with 4 bases between the two germline ends. CDR3 length: 12 amino acids. The CDR3: CASSLTDTEAFF. The DNA of the CDR3 is TGTGCCAGCAGCTTAACTGACACTGAAGCTTTCTTT.

This CDR3 is CASSELVQRGGLGYTF. The DNA for the CDR3 is TGTGCCAGCAGTGAATTAGTCCAAAGGGGGGGCCTTGGCTACACCTTC. The chain has TRBV6-1 and TRBJ1-2; possibly TRBD1 for D (6 bases). The CDR3 has 16 residues. V gave up 2 bases and J gave up 7 bases, with 20 bases separating them. Germline loops: CDR1 MNHNS, CDR2 SASEGT.

This chain uses TRBV5-4 with TRBJ1-1; possibly TRBD1 for D (5 bases). V was shortened by 3 bases and J by 5 bases, with 14 bases between the two germline ends. CDR1 SGHNT and CDR2 YYREEE come from the germline V gene (reference sequence). The CDR3 contains 14 residues. The CDR3 sequence: CASSSTPEGTEAFF. The CDR3 coding sequence is TGTGCCAGCAGCTCGACACCCGAGGGGACTGAAGCTTTCTTT.

This clone was observed a few times. V usage is TRBV6-5 and J usage is TRBJ1-3, with unresolved D. Trimming stripped 2 bases from V and 2 bases from J, with 13 bases between. The CDR3 has 16 amino acids. Per germline, CDR1 MNHEY and CDR2 SVGAGI. The CDR3 protein is CASSYGPFAPGNTIYF. The CDR3 coding sequence is TGTGCCAGCAGTTACGGACCTTTCGCCCCTGGAAACACCATATATTTT.

The rearrangement links TRBV6-5 to TRBJ1-1; D unresolved. Per germline, CDR1 MNHEY and CDR2 SVGAGI. Trimming removed 8 bases at V and 5 bases at J, with 15 bases between. There are 13 residues in the CDR3. The CDR3 DNA reads TGTGCCAGCCGTCCAGAGGGTTGGACTGAAGCTTTCTTT. It encodes CASRPEGWTEAFF.

The chain recombines TRBV12-5 with TRBJ2-3; TRBD1 might be the D (5 bases). CDR1 is LGHNT, CDR2 FRNRAP, per germline. This CDR3 is built from 12 residues. Trimming removed 0 bases from V and 8 bases from J, with 6 bases in between. The CDR3 bases are TGTGCTAGTGGTTTGGTAAGGGGTACGCAGTATTTT. Its translation: CASGLVRGTQYF.

The genes are TRBV28 and TRBJ2-7, with TRBD1 identical over 7 bases. The V gene end was trimmed by 4 bases and the J gene end by 3 bases; junction bases not matched to a gene: 6. This CDR3 has 14 amino acids. Germline V gives CDR1 MDHEN, CDR2 SYDVKM. The CDR3 loop reads CASSSIRDSYEQYF. DNA of the CDR3: TGTGCCAGCAGTTCCATAAGGGACAGCTACGAGCAGTACTTC.

V is TRBV5-4 and J is TRBJ2-7; D may be TRBD1 (5 bases). With 0 bases removed from V and 3 bases from J, the gap between germline ends came to 10 bases. This CDR3 is 14 amino acids long. Per germline, CDR1 SGHNT and CDR2 YYREEE (reference sequence). The CDR3 here is CASSLGGSYYEQYF. Here the CDR3 DNA reads TGTGCCAGCAGCTTGGGGGGCAGCTACTACGAGCAGTACTTC. Drawing the rest from reference TRBV5-4 and TRBJ2-7, the complete variable domain is ETGVTQSPTHLIKTRGQQVTLRCSSQSGHNTVSWYQQALGQGPQFIFQYYREEENGRGNFPPRFSGLQFPNYSSELNVNALELDDSALYLCASSLGGSYYEQYFGPGTRLTVT.

The chain couples TRBV6-5 to TRBJ1-1; maybe TRBD1 (5 bases). The V and J ends lost 8 bases and 2 bases respectively, with 9 bases between them. The CDR3 spans 12 residues. The V gene's germline CDR1 is MNHEY and CDR2 SVGAGI. The CDR3 region has the DNA TGTGCCAGCTTTGACAGCAACACTGAAGCTTTCTTT. Translated: CASFDSNTEAFF.

This rearrangement joins TRBV27 to TRBJ2-1; tentatively, D is TRBD2 (6 bases). Germline V gene sequence: CDR1 MNHEY, CDR2 SMNVEV (reference sequence). CDR3 size: 13 residues. The V gene lost 5 bases and the J gene lost 8 bases, with 13 bases spanning the gap. The CDR3 loop reads CASSRTSFDEQFF. The CDR3 DNA is TGTGCCAGCAGTCGCACTAGCTTCGATGAGCAGTTCTTC.

CDR3: CASSVDGSGGGKLFF. In DNA form, the CDR3 reads TGTGCCAGCAGCGTAGACGGGTCAGGCGGGGGGAAACTGTTTTTT. V gene TRBV9 combines with J gene TRBJ1-4; a weak D match, TRBD1 (5 bases). The V end lost 0 bases, the J end lost 11 bases, and 17 bases lay between the germline ends. Germline V gene sequence: CDR1 SGDLS, CDR2 YYNGEE. The CDR3 sequence is 15 residues long.